The table lists the clone carrying this T cell receptor (beta chain) with a few counts. Its antigen is not identified. These data belong to a study of beta chain features in type 1 diabetes. Findings and caveats of the study: Researchers report that Type 1 diabetes patients had moderately but significantly shorter TCRB CDR3s across all four CD4+ subsets.

What was sequenced were expressed TCRB transcripts, since all of the isolated RNA had been reverse transcribed. Clones were sequenced by immunoSEQ multiplex PCR, and TCRdb holds only the in-frame ones, with some missing. The sample has over 300,000 clones, approximately 9.9% seen once. With 5 bases clipped from V and 8 bases from J, the junction kept 15 bases outside the gene matches. CDR3 length: 16 amino acids. From germline, CDR1 is SGHAT and CDR2 FQNNGV. Sorting based on CD45RO/CCR7/CD25/CD127/CD95/CD27 separated CD4+ naive, central memory, regulatory and stem cell-like memory cells. In all sorted populations, purity surpassed 95%.

V usage is TRBV11-2 and J usage is TRBJ1-2; TRBD1 agrees at 9 bases. This TCR came from a man aged 25 to 45 with type 1 diabetes. The specimen was central memory CD4+ T cells from blood. This CDR3 is CASSPTRDRVSRGYTF. CDR3 sequence (DNA): TGTGCCAGCAGCCCAACCCGGGACAGGGTCTCGAGAGGCTACACCTTC.